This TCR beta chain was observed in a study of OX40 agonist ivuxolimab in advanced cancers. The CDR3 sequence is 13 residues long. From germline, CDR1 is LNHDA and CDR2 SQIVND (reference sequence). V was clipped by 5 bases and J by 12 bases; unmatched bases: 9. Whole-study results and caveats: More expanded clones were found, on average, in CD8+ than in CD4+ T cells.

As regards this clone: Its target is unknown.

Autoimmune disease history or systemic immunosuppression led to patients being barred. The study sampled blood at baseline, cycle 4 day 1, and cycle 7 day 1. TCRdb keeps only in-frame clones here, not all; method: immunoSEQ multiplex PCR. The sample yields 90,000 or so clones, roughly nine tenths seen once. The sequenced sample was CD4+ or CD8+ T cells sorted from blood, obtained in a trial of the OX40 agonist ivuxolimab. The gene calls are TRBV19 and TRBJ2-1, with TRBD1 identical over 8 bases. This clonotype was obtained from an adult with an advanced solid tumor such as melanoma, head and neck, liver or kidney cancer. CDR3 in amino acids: CASSVSTGGRQFF. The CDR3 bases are TGTGCCAGTAGTGTATCTACAGGGGGGAGGCAGTTCTTC.